The following is a T cell receptor beta chain sequence with its context. Participants were aged roughly 18 to 89 years from approximately 25 US areas. Cohorts were determined from participant-reported clinical history. The protocol was immunoSEQ multiplex PCR, while the TCRdb copy is restricted to in-frame clones and leaves out a portion. This table holds fewer than 250,000 clones, roughly 89% found once. These data come from a study of blood T cell repertoires in COVID-19. Whole-study context: Sources were T cells, B-cell-depleted T cells, or PBMCs; the material itself was cDNA or gDNA.

This TCR was recovered from a woman in her 30s with acute COVID-19. Sequencing used PBMCs or T cells enriched from blood (not recorded which).

The CDR3 loop reads CASSLNWRAQTENTEAFF. The CDR3 DNA follows: TGTGCCAGCAGCTTGAATTGGAGGGCGCAGACAGAGAACACTGAAGCTTTCTTT. The rearrangement uses TRBV5-6 and TRBJ1-1; weak D call: TRBD1 (5 bases). Looked up from germline, CDR1 is SGHDT and CDR2 is YYEEEE. This CDR3 spans 18 amino acids. The V end lost 1 base, the J end lost 1 base, and 20 bases lay between the germline ends.